The 23 T cell receptor beta chains below were found in one sample sequenced in a study of blood T cell repertoires in COVID-19 (TCRdb year 2020). The method behind the library was the immunoSEQ multiplex PCR assay. Drawn from immuneACCESS, this table holds only the in-frame rearrangements with V and J called that TCRdb kept. Clones are partly lost; checked studies trace under half to an unresolved V gene and leave the rest unexplained. For this sample there are 250,000 to 300,000 clones; roughly 90% appear just once. Around 1.1% of the sample rests with the top ten. Specimen: PBMCs or T cells enriched from blood (not recorded which). Every receptor here comes from a woman aged 25 to 39 who had recovered from COVID-19.

Details on this clone: The sample holds other DNA sequences that translate to the same CDR3. The CDR3 nucleotides read TGTGCCAGCAGTTTAGCCGGCAATCAGCCCCAGCATTTT. It is translated as CASSLAGNQPQHF. The chain employs TRBV12-3 or TRBV12-4 and TRBJ1-5, with unresolved D. The length of the CDR3 is 13 residues. The V end was cut by 0 bases, the J end by 2 bases, with 2 bases between.

The rearrangement links TRBV29-1 to TRBJ1-1, with D unresolved. V gave up 4 bases and J gave up 9 bases, with 12 bases separating them. The length of the CDR3 is 11 residues. Germline V gene sequence: CDR1 SQVTM, CDR2 ANQGSEA. CDR3 coding DNA: TGCAGCGTTGGGCGTGAGGAGAAAGCTTTCTTT. Its translation: CSVGREEKAFF.

This clone has a single count. The rearrangement joins TRBV9 to TRBJ2-2, with 7 bases fitting TRBD2. The ends lost 0 bases at V and 0 bases at J; junction bases unmatched: 5. Germline V lookup: CDR1 SGDLS, CDR2 YYNGEE. CDR3 size: 17 residues. The CDR3 loop reads CASSVGRTRTNTGELFF. Written as DNA, the CDR3 is TGTGCCAGCAGCGTAGGTCGGACTAGAACGAACACCGGGGAGCTGTTTTTT.

The chain is built from TRBV5-6 and TRBJ1-2; TRBD1 matches at 8 bases. After removal of 0 bases from V and 5 bases from J, the junction contained 3 bases not matched to a gene. CDR3 size: 14 residues. In germline, CDR1 is SGHDT, CDR2 YYEEEE. CDR3 protein: CASSLGTGLYGYTF. CDR3 nucleotides: TGTGCCAGCAGCTTGGGGACAGGGCTGTATGGCTACACCTTC.

CDR3: CASRSQGPHEQYF. The CDR3 region has the DNA TGTGCCAGCAGATCACAGGGACCCCACGAGCAGTACTTC. The rearrangement uses TRBV7-2 and TRBJ2-7, with D perhaps TRBD1 (6 bases). Germline V CDR1 and CDR2: SGHTA, FQGNSA. CDR3 length: 13 residues. Trimming pared 6 bases from V and 5 bases from J, leaving 14 bases between.

The rearrangement joins TRBV30 to TRBJ1-1; D unresolved. The CDR3 totals 14 residues. V gave up 2 bases and J gave up 1 base, with 11 bases separating them. Germline CDR1 reads GTSNPN; CDR2 reads SVGIG (reference sequence). The CDR3 DNA reads as TGTGCCTGGAGTTTTCTAGGAGGGAACACTGAAGCTTTCTTT. It codes for CAWSFLGGNTEAFF.

The rearrangement uses TRBV28 and TRBJ1-6; possible D gene TRBD1, 6 bases. Between the trimmed V and J ends, which lost 7 bases and 7 bases, there was a span of 8 bases. Looked up from germline, CDR1 is MDHEN and CDR2 is SYDVKM. The CDR3 length is 12 residues. The CDR3 DNA reads TGTGCCAGCAACACAGGGAATTCACCCCTCCACTTT. Translating gives CASNTGNSPLHF.

This chain links TRBV28 with TRBJ2-7, with 10 bases identical to TRBD2. V lost 3 bases to trimming and J lost 0 bases; unmatched junction nucleotides: 11. The V gene's germline CDR1 is MDHEN and CDR2 SYDVKM. The CDR3 consists of 18 residues. CDR3 sequence (DNA): TGTGCCAGCAGTTTTGGGTCTAGCGGGAGAGAGACCTCCTACGAGCAGTACTTC. This encodes CASSFGSSGRETSYEQYF.

The chain couples TRBV21-1 to TRBJ2-4; the table names TRBD1, a call not compared with the DNA. TRBV21-1 represents a pseudogene. CDR3 length: 11 amino acids. The chain's CDR3 is CASFHPGGPHF. The CDR3 bases are TGTGCCAGCTTCCACCCAGGGGGCCCGCACTTC.

This sequence joins TRBV28 and TRBJ2-7, with D perhaps TRBD1 (6 bases). V lost 1 base to trimming and J lost 4 bases, with 8 bases between them. Germline V gene sequence: CDR1 MDHEN, CDR2 SYDVKM. This CDR3 comprises 13 residues. The CDR3 spells CASSLFTGYEQYF. The CDR3 region has the DNA TGTGCCAGCAGTTTATTTACAGGGTACGAGCAGTACTTC.

The gene calls are TRBV3-1 (or the pseudogene TRBV3-2) and TRBJ2-1; 12 nucleotides align to TRBD2. With V trimmed by 3 bases and J by 6 bases, 6 bases remained unmatched. This CDR3 is 16 amino acids long. Looked up from germline, CDR1 is LGHDT and CDR2 is YNNKEL (reference sequence). DNA for the CDR3: TGTGCCAGCAGCCACCGGACTAGCGGGATGGGCAATGAGCAGTTCTTC. Protein sequence: CASSHRTSGMGNEQFF.

J is TRBJ2-6 and V is TRBV15; possibly TRBD1 for D (5 bases). V lost 0 bases, J lost 1 base, and 28 bases lay in between. The CDR3 is made up of 23 amino acids. CDR1 and CDR2 from the germline V gene are LNHNV and YYDKDF (reference sequence). The CDR3 loop is CATSRDPRVWSTGRTSGANVLTF. Written as DNA, the CDR3 is TGTGCCACCAGCAGAGATCCCCGGGTTTGGTCAACAGGAAGGACATCTGGGGCCAACGTCCTGACTTTC.

This sequence joins TRBV4-1 and TRBJ2-5; 14 bases align to TRBD2. CDR1 is MGHRA and CDR2 is YSYEKL in the germline V gene. With V trimmed by 2 bases and J by 5 bases, 7 bases remained unmatched. The length of the CDR3 is 17 residues. CDR3 sequence reads: CASSQTPGLAGVETQYF. The CDR3 DNA sequence: TGCGCCAGCAGCCAAACCCCGGGACTAGCGGGAGTGGAGACCCAGTACTTC.

The CDR3 bases are TGCGCCAGCAGCTTGGCGGTTTCCACAGATACGCAGTATTTT. Translating gives CASSLAVSTDTQYF. V and J are TRBV5-1 and TRBJ2-3; no definite D call. The CDR3 has 14 residues. In germline, CDR1 is SGHRS, CDR2 YFSETQ. Between the trimmed V and J ends, which lost 0 bases and 2 bases, there was a span of 7 bases.

The CDR3 spells CATSRDPAGDPQYF. In DNA, the CDR3 is TGTGCCACCAGCAGAGATCCAGCGGGAGACCCGCAGTATTTT. The chain recombines TRBV15 with TRBJ2-3, with 8 nucleotides matching TRBD2. J gave up 10 bases and V 0 bases, and 6 bases lay outside the gene matches. This CDR3 region has 14 residues. Germline-derived CDR1 and CDR2 are LNHNV and YYDKDF (reference sequence).

The chain uses TRBV2 and TRBJ1-5, with D possibly being TRBD1 (5 bases). The CDR3 runs to 13 residues. Looked up from germline, CDR1 is SNHLY and CDR2 is FYNNEI. Trimming removed 7 bases at V and 6 bases at J, with 13 bases between. As DNA, the CDR3 is TGTGCCAGCAATTCACAAGGGGCTCAGCCCCAGCATTTT. It yields the protein CASNSQGAQPQHF. The full variable domain, with the rest looked up from reference TRBV2 and TRBJ1-5, is EPEVTQTPSHQVTQMGQEVILRCVPISNHLYFYWYRQILGQKVEFLVSFYNNEISEKSEIFDDQFSVERPDGSNFTLKIRSTKLEDSAMYFCASNSQGAQPQHFGDGTRLSIL.

V is TRBV6-1 and J is TRBJ1-2, with 10 bases that match TRBD1. Losses at the gene ends were 4 bases for V and 4 bases for J; bases not matched to a gene: 9. Germline V gives CDR1 MNHNS, CDR2 SASEGT. The CDR3 extends over 16 amino acids. As DNA, the CDR3 is TGTGCCAGCAGTGCCCGGGACAGGGGATCAGGCTATGGCTACACCTTC. Its protein is CASSARDRGSGYGYTF.

The chain has TRBV5-7 and TRBJ1-2; D unresolved. TRBV5-7 is noted as an ORF with a role that remains uncertain. The CDR3 has 13 residues. The V end lost 2 bases, the J end lost 5 bases, and 10 bases lay between the germline ends. CDR3 nucleotides: TGTGCCAGCAGCTTAGGCAGAGGTTATGGCTACACCTTC. It yields the protein CASSLGRGYGYTF.

Comments on this clone: The junction departs from germline at one end; a sequencing error may be responsible. This sequence joins TRBV6-5 and TRBJ2-1; TRBD2 matches 10 bases. The CDR3 sequence is 14 residues long. Germline V gives CDR1 MNHEY, CDR2 SVGAGI. As DNA, the CDR3 is TGTGCCAGCAGCTACTCTAGCGGGAGTGATGAGCAGTTCTTC. Translation: CASSYSSGSDEQFF.

This clone came up a few times. The V and J genes are TRBV7-3 and TRBJ1-3; TRBD1 is a possible D gene (5 bases). Trimming took off 10 bases at V and 2 bases at J, with 6 bases between the two ends. CDR3 size: 11 residues. The germline gives CDR1 SGHTA, CDR2 FQGTGA. The chain's CDR3 is CAKGPGNTIYF. The CDR3 DNA reads as TGTGCCAAGGGGCCTGGAAACACCATATATTTT. The whole variable domain, remainder taken from reference TRBV7-3 and TRBJ1-3, is GAGVSQTPSNKVTEKGKYVELRCDPISGHTALYWYRQSLGQGPEFLIYFQGTGAADDSGLPNDRFFAVRPEGSVSTLKIQRTERGDSAVYLCAKGPGNTIYFGEGSWLTVV.

This rearrangement joins TRBV27 to TRBJ1-4; 8 bases fit TRBD1. The CDR3 has 16 amino acids. V gave up 5 bases and J gave up 5 bases; unmatched junction bases: 10. Germline CDR1 reads MNHEY; CDR2 reads SMNVEV (reference sequence). CDR3 nucleotides: TGTGCCAGCAGTCCGTCTTGGACAGGGAACAATGAAAAACTGTTTTTT. It codes for CASSPSWTGNNEKLFF. Looking up the rest from reference TRBV27 and TRBJ1-4 gives the full variable domain: EAQVTQNPRYLITVTGKKLTVTCSQNMNHEYMSWYRQDPGLGLRQIYYSMNVEVTDKGDVPEGYKVSRKEKRNFPLILESPSPNQTSLYFCASSPSWTGNNEKLFFGSGTQLSVL.

The rearrangement joins TRBV28 to TRBJ1-4, with a weak D call TRBD1 (6 bases). The CDR3 is 13 amino acids. The germline V gene encodes CDR1 MDHEN and CDR2 SYDVKM. Trimming removed 6 bases at V and 6 bases at J, with 11 bases between. The CDR3 sequence: CASSLDSYEKLFF. The DNA for the CDR3 is TGTGCCAGCAGCCTGGACAGCTATGAAAAACTGTTTTTT. The full variable domain, rest sourced from reference TRBV28 and TRBJ1-4, is DVKVTQSSRYLVKRTGEKVFLECVQDMDHENMFWYRQDPGLGLRLIYFSYDVKMKEKGDIPEGYSVSREKKERFSLILESASTNQTSMYLCASSLDSYEKLFFGSGTQLSVL.

The chain carries TRBV28 and TRBJ2-7, with D unclear. The CDR3 is 14 amino acids. Trimming shortened V by 8 bases and J by 3 bases, and 17 bases separated the two germline ends. Per germline, CDR1 MDHEN and CDR2 SYDVKM. In DNA, the CDR3 is TGTGCCAGCGGCGCGAGCGCGCCCAACTACGAGCAGTACTTC. This encodes CASGASAPNYEQYF. Looking up the rest from reference TRBV28 and TRBJ2-7 gives the full variable domain: DVKVTQSSRYLVKRTGEKVFLECVQDMDHENMFWYRQDPGLGLRLIYFSYDVKMKEKGDIPEGYSVSREKKERFSLILESASTNQTSMYLCASGASAPNYEQYFGPGTRLTVT.